This is a list of T cell receptor beta chains from one sample in a study of T cells in Graves' hyperthyroidism and ophthalmopathy. One entry per CDR3 protein, called by TCRdb with MiXCR from the multiplex PCR reads. The data show about 760,000 distinct CDR3 sequences, with approximately 40% seen just once and more than 25% held by the top ten. Specimen: blood. Receptors were obtained from a woman aged 40-49 years with Graves' hyperthyroidism. The CDR3 runs from the conserved cysteine through the conserved F or W. Clone size is stated in some rows and not others, as once, few, many or a class when expanded.

-,TRBJ2-1,TRBV7-2,CASSLRPRDSPMDEQFF
few,TRBJ2-5,TRBV14,CASGQDEQETQYF
-,TRBJ1-2,TRBV16,CASRDTGTGAYGYTF
-,TRBJ1-2,TRBV2,CASRVGQGAGGYTF
few,TRBJ1-1,TRBV6-5,CASSYFGPRNTEAFF
-,TRBJ1-2,TRBV6-1,CASINRNRESGYTF
-,TRBJ1-4,TRBV7-9,CASSLETGEKLFF
-,TRBJ1-2,TRBV25-1,CASSPAGTRGYGGYTF
few,TRBJ1-5,TRBV5-1,CASSLGELHQPQHF
few,TRBJ1-2,TRBV6-5,CASSFGQPAFGGYTF
-,TRBJ2-3,TRBV7-9,CASRPLLAGHTDTQYF
-,TRBJ1-4,TRBV10-3,CAILGAAGVGEKLFF
-,TRBJ2-5,TRBV4-3,CASSQGYRLSEETQYF
once,TRBJ1-5,TRBV7-2,CASSHGRTGEDPQHF
-,TRBJ1-1,TRBV6-6,CAGGQGALGTEAFF
many,TRBJ2-7,TRBV11-2,CASRRSGGLAREQYF